The 19 T cell receptor beta chains below come from one sample, sequenced in a study of blood T cell repertoires in COVID-19. Sequenced by immunoSEQ multiplex PCR; TCRdb stores in-frame clones only, minus some. The sample holds just over 95,000 clones, more than 75% seen once. What was sequenced was peripheral blood. These receptors originate from a man older than 75 with acute or convalescent COVID-19.

The V and J genes are TRBV7-2 and TRBJ2-5; a weak D match, TRBD2 (5 bases). The germline V gene has CDR1 SGHTA and CDR2 FQGNSA. Between the trimmed V and J ends, which lost 11 bases and 5 bases, there was a span of 18 bases. The CDR3 sequence is 13 residues long. CDR3: CASQGGRGETQYF. The CDR3 DNA reads as TGTGCCTCCCAAGGAGGTCGTGGGGAGACCCAGTACTTC.

The chain has TRBV5-6 and TRBJ2-7; 7 bases are a match to TRBD1. Germline CDR1 SGHDT, CDR2 YYEEEE. This CDR3 comprises 15 residues. V lost 4 bases and J lost 3; bases outside the gene matches: 10. CDR3 loop: CASSPGQVRYYEQYF. In DNA, the CDR3 is TGTGCCAGCAGCCCAGGACAGGTACGATACTACGAGCAGTACTTC.

V gene TRBV18 combines with J gene TRBJ2-4; 8 bases are shared with TRBD2. The CDR3 loop spans 20 amino acids. CDR1 and CDR2 from the germline V gene are KGHSH and LQKENI. V trimming: 2 bases; J trimming: 0 bases; junction bases outside the gene matches: 15. CDR3 nucleotide sequence: TGTGCCAGCTCACCAACCGTGAGGGACCCGGGGGGGGGAGCCAAAAACATTCAGTACTTC. Protein product: CASSPTVRDPGGGAKNIQYF.

The rearrangement links TRBV24-1 to TRBJ2-7; TRBD1 matches at 10 bases. Germline values: CDR1 KGHDR, CDR2 SFDVKD. V dropped 9 bases and J dropped 3; count of bases not matched to a gene: 4. This CDR3 spans 13 amino acids. CDR3 nucleotides: TGTGCCACCGGGGACAGGGGTGGCTACGAGCAGTACTTC. This sequence encodes CATGDRGGYEQYF.

J is TRBJ2-2 and V is TRBV18; a weak D match, TRBD2 (5 bases). Trimming shortened V by 3 bases and J by 6 bases, and 17 bases separated the two germline ends. CDR1 and CDR2 from the germline V gene are KGHSH and LQKENI. The CDR3 has 16 amino acids. This CDR3 is CASSPPTRADAGELFF. In DNA, the CDR3 is TGTGCCAGCTCACCTCCAACGAGGGCGGACGCCGGGGAGCTGTTTTTT.

The chain links TRBV4-1 to TRBJ1-2; D unclear. Germline CDR1 reads MGHRA; CDR2 reads YSYEKL. Trimming took 0 bases from V and 5 from J, leaving 25 bases between them. The CDR3 consists of 19 residues. This CDR3 is CASSQETGSVERSGYGYTF. Written as DNA, the CDR3 is TGCGCCAGCAGCCAAGAAACCGGATCCGTCGAACGGTCGGGGTATGGCTACACCTTC.

CDR3 loop: CASSYSALGLYNEQFF. The CDR3 DNA follows: TGTGCCAGCAGTTACTCGGCTCTGGGACTTTACAATGAGCAGTTCTTC. This chain joins TRBV6-5 and TRBJ2-1; D might be TRBD2 (6 bases). The CDR3 has 16 residues. With 0 bases removed from V and 4 bases from J, the gap between germline ends came to 13 bases. Germline V gene sequence: CDR1 MNHEY, CDR2 SVGAGI.

V and J are TRBV28 and TRBJ2-2, with D perhaps TRBD2 (5 bases). V dropped 5 bases and J dropped 5 bases, with 9 bases sitting between them. This CDR3 is built from 13 residues. CDR1 is MDHEN, CDR2 SYDVKM, per germline. The CDR3 sequence: CASSGSGTGELFF. The DNA for the CDR3 is TGTGCCAGCAGTGGCTCGGGAACCGGGGAGCTGTTTTTT.

The V and J genes are TRBV28 and TRBJ1-4; a weak D match, TRBD1 (5 bases). The V end was cut by 6 bases, the J end by 12 bases, with 20 bases between. Germline V lookup: CDR1 MDHEN, CDR2 SYDVKM. The CDR3 runs 14 residues. The CDR3: CASRGGLGMWELFF. The CDR3, as DNA: TGTGCCAGCAGGGGGGGACTGGGGATGTGGGAACTGTTTTTT.

The V and J genes are TRBV27 and TRBJ2-7; D might be TRBD1 (5 bases). This CDR3 spans 16 amino acids. The V end lost 2 bases, the J end lost 0 bases, and 14 bases lay between the germline ends. CDR1 is MNHEY and CDR2 is SMNVEV in the germline V gene (reference sequence). CDR3 loop: CASSLSVQEPSYEQYF. CDR3 in DNA: TGTGCCAGCAGTTTAAGTGTACAGGAACCCTCCTACGAGCAGTACTTC.

This clone appeared once. The chain has TRBV7-6 and TRBJ1-4; weak D call: TRBD1 (6 bases). V was shortened by 5 bases and J by 8 bases, with 21 bases between the two germline ends. CDR3 size: 16 residues. The germline V gene encodes CDR1 SGHVS and CDR2 FNYEAQ. CDR3 bases: TGTGCCAGCAGCCCTGGCAGGGGTCCAACCAGGGAAAAACTGTTTTTT. Protein: CASSPGRGPTREKLFF.

The chain joins TRBV10-1 to TRBJ1-1; D ambiguous. The CDR3 has 13 amino acids. Germline V gene sequence: CDR1 WNHNN, CDR2 SYGVQD (reference sequence). Trimming took 5 bases from V and 1 from J, leaving 8 bases between them. CDR3 in amino acids: CASSSKPNTEAFF. The CDR3 coding sequence is TGCGCCAGCAGTAGCAAGCCGAACACTGAAGCTTTCTTT.

The chain joins TRBV30 to TRBJ1-3; D gene uncertain. The CDR3 extends over 13 amino acids. CDR1 is GTSNPN and CDR2 is SVGIG in the germline V gene (reference sequence). The V and J ends lost 3 bases and 2 bases respectively, with 8 bases between them. In DNA, the CDR3 is TGTGCCTGGAGCGTCGCGGCTGGAAACACCATATATTTT. Translated, it gives CAWSVAAGNTIYF.

The chain has TRBV5-1 and TRBJ2-5; D may be TRBD1 (6 bases). Per germline, CDR1 SGHRS and CDR2 YFSETQ. The CDR3 is made up of 15 amino acids. With 3 bases removed from V and 2 bases from J, the gap between germline ends came to 14 bases. CDR3 in amino acids: CASSSQGLPQETQYF. The CDR3, as DNA: TGCGCCAGCAGCTCCCAGGGGCTACCACAAGAGACCCAGTACTTC.

The rearrangement links TRBV12-3 or TRBV12-4 to TRBJ1-1; D is ambiguous. V was shortened by 2 bases and J by 1 base, with 5 bases between the two germline ends. The length of the CDR3 is 13 residues. The DNA of the CDR3 is TGTGCCAGCAGTTTACGGAGGAACACTGAAGCTTTCTTT. Translated, it gives CASSLRRNTEAFF.

This chain links TRBV5-1 with TRBJ2-3, with TRBD2 identical over 7 bases. Germline V gene sequence: CDR1 SGHRS, CDR2 YFSETQ. The CDR3 is 15 amino acids. Germline trimming cut 4 bases from V and 0 bases from J; bases unmatched to any gene: 5. The CDR3 reads CASSLRGVSTDTQYF. CDR3 DNA: TGCGCCAGCAGCCTCCGGGGGGTTAGCACAGATACGCAGTATTTT.

The chain recombines TRBV5-4 with TRBJ2-1; 10 nucleotides line up with TRBD1. The CDR3 has 15 residues. Germline-derived CDR1 and CDR2 are SGHNT and YYREEE (reference sequence). J gave up 5 bases and V 0 bases, and 2 bases lay outside the gene matches. The DNA for the CDR3 is TGTGCCAGCAGCTTGGGGACAGGGGGTCACAATGAGCAGTTCTTC. It encodes CASSLGTGGHNEQFF.

The CDR3 region has the DNA TGTGCCAGCAGCTTTACAGGGTTCAATCAGCCCCAGCATTTT. It codes for CASSFTGFNQPQHF. The gene calls are TRBV5-8 and TRBJ1-5, with D maybe TRBD1 (6 bases). The CDR3 contains 14 residues. Germline CDR1 is SGHTS and CDR2 is YDEGEE. The V and J ends lost 2 bases and 3 bases respectively, with 9 bases between them.

In this sample, this clone turned up once. The V call is TRBV7-9, the J call TRBJ1-4, with 11 bases that match TRBD1. The germline V gene has CDR1 SEHNR and CDR2 FQNEAQ (reference sequence). This CDR3 contains 15 residues. J lost 6 bases, V lost 3 bases, and 3 bases had no gene match. The CDR3 spells CASSFGDRGDEKLFF. Here the CDR3 DNA reads TGTGCCAGCAGCTTCGGGGACAGGGGGGATGAAAAACTGTTTTTT.